The next 31 T cell receptor beta chains were all read from a single sample in a study of CD8+CD57+ T cells in acquired aplastic anemia. Selection for sequencing was limited to patients who had shown CD8+CD57+ cell expansion by flow cytometry. Researchers used genomic DNA as the template to profile TCR beta VDJ and CDR3. In TCRdb, the reads were re-called with MiXCR into one record per CDR3 protein. The sample comprises about 190,000 distinct CDR3 sequences, less than 60% of which are singletons, and about 8.8% rests with the top ten. What was sequenced was sorted CD4+, CD8+, or CD8+CD57+ T cells (not recorded which) from PBMCs. Receptors originate from a human donor with aplastic anemia.

Relative to its sample, this clonotype is medium-sized (0.01 to 0.1%). This rearrangement joins TRBV7-2 to TRBJ2-5; TRBD1 matches 8 bases. Germline V lookup: CDR1 SGHTA, CDR2 FQGNSA. V trimming: 2 bases; J trimming: 5 bases; junction bases outside the gene matches: 7. The CDR3 is made up of 15 amino acids. CDR3 coding DNA: TGTGCCAGCAGCTTATTAAGGACAGGGTCCGAGACCCAGTACTTC. The encoded protein is CASSLLRTGSETQYF.

The genes are TRBV20-1 and TRBJ1-1; D perhaps matches TRBD1 (5 bases). The CDR3 extends over 11 amino acids. Germline loops: CDR1 DFQATT, CDR2 SNEGSKA (reference sequence). The V and J ends lost 3 bases and 7 bases respectively, with 9 bases between them. CDR3: CSASMGREAFF. As DNA, the CDR3 is TGCAGTGCTAGTATGGGACGTGAAGCTTTCTTT.

This clonotype was found many times. The J gene is TRBJ2-7, the V gene TRBV24-1; a weak D match, TRBD2 (5 bases). CDR3 size: 15 residues. From germline, CDR1 is KGHDR and CDR2 SFDVKD. Deletions cut 4 bases from V and 2 bases from J, with 14 bases between. CDR3 coding DNA: TGTGCCACCAGTGACCCCCGGACTCCAACCTACGAGCAGTACTTC. It specifies CATSDPRTPTYEQYF.

This clonotype was found a few times. This chain joins TRBV10-3 and TRBJ1-2; D unclear. CDR1 and CDR2 (germline): ENHRY, SYGVKD. This CDR3 is built from 15 residues. V shed 2 bases and J shed 5 bases, with 15 bases lying between them. The CDR3 DNA follows: TGTGCCATCAGTGAGAGGAGTGGTAAGGCATATGGCTACACCTTC. This sequence encodes CAISERSGKAYGYTF.

There are many counts of this clonotype. The rearrangement links TRBV10-1 to TRBJ1-1, with D maybe TRBD1 (6 bases). Trimming shortened V by 0 bases and J by 10 bases, and 12 bases separated the two germline ends. In germline, CDR1 is WNHNN, CDR2 SYGVQD (reference sequence). This CDR3 contains 13 residues. The CDR3 coding sequence is TGCGCCAGCAGTGAGTCCGAGGGCAGGGGAGCTTTCTTT. Residues: CASSESEGRGAFF.

Comment on this clonotype: With a much larger clone just one base away, this may be a read error. The chain employs TRBV5-1 and TRBJ1-4; TRBD1 matches at 10 bases. This CDR3 is built from 15 residues. Per germline, CDR1 SGHRS and CDR2 YFSETQ. The CDR3 nucleotides are TGCGCCAGCAGCCCAAGGACAGGGGGGTTGGAAAAACTGCTTTTT. Amino acid sequence: CASSPRTGGLEKLLF.

The J gene is TRBJ2-3, the V gene TRBV19, with 9 nucleotides matching TRBD2. The CDR3 is made up of 17 amino acids. Germline V gene sequence: CDR1 LNHDA, CDR2 SQIVND (reference sequence). With V trimmed by 0 bases and J by 6 bases, 10 bases remained unmatched. CDR3 protein: CASSIDVLAGKRDTQYF. The CDR3 DNA follows: TGTGCCAGTAGTATAGATGTGCTAGCGGGGAAACGGGATACGCAGTATTTT. Together with reference TRBV19 and TRBJ2-3, the CDR3 gives the full variable domain: DGGITQSPKYLFRKEGQNVTLSCEQNLNHDAMYWYRQDPGQGLRLIYYSQIVNDFQKGDIAEGYSVSREKKESFPLTVTSAQKNPTAFYLCASSIDVLAGKRDTQYFGPGTRLTVL.

A few counts support this clonotype. The chain employs TRBV25-1 and TRBJ2-5, with 10 bases identical to TRBD1. V trimming: 4 bases; J trimming: 5 bases; junction bases outside the gene matches: 7. The CDR3 consists of 15 residues. The germline V gene encodes CDR1 MGHDK and CDR2 SYGVNS. The DNA for the CDR3 is TGTGCCAGCAGTGCCACGACAGGGGGCTTGGAGACCCAGTACTTC. This codes for CASSATTGGLETQYF.

The chain employs TRBV25-1 and TRBJ2-3; 7 nucleotides agree with TRBD2. The ends lost 1 base at V and 4 bases at J; junction bases unmatched: 5. CDR3 length: 15 amino acids. The germline V gene encodes CDR1 MGHDK and CDR2 SYGVNS. CDR3 amino acids: CASSEFEGRADTQYF. The DNA of the CDR3 is TGTGCCAGCAGTGAATTCGAGGGGAGGGCAGATACGCAGTATTTT.

The table lists this clonotype with a count of one. The chain has TRBV29-1 and TRBJ2-1; 7 nucleotides agree with TRBD2. After removal of 2 bases from V and 0 bases from J, the junction contained 4 bases not matched to a gene. This CDR3 spans 15 amino acids. From germline, CDR1 is SQVTM and CDR2 ANQGSEA. Written as DNA, the CDR3 is TGCAGCGTTGAATTACTAGCGTACTCCTACAATGAGCAGTTCTTC. It is translated as CSVELLAYSYNEQFF.

This clonotype was observed at least ten times. The chain has TRBV7-6 and TRBJ2-7, with TRBD2 identical over 12 bases. Germline V gives CDR1 SGHVS, CDR2 FNYEAQ. This CDR3 has 15 amino acids. The trim removed 2 bases at V and 4 bases at J, leaving 3 bases unmatched. CDR3: CASSLTTSGRYEQYF. In DNA, the CDR3 is TGTGCCAGCAGCTTAACAACTAGCGGGAGGTACGAGCAGTACTTC. The full variable domain, rest sourced from reference TRBV7-6 and TRBJ2-7, is GAGVSQSPRYKVTKRGQDVALRCDPISGHVSLYWYRQALGQGPEFLTYFNYEAQQDKSGLPNDRFSAERPEGSISTLTIQRTEQRDSAMYRCASSLTTSGRYEQYFGPGTRLTVT.

As concerns this clonotype: A much larger clone differs from this one at a single base, so this may be a read error. The chain links TRBV30 to TRBJ2-1, with a weak D call TRBD2 (5 bases). The DNA end favors TRBJ2-5, so the J call may be wrong. The germline V gene has CDR1 GTSNPN and CDR2 SVGIG (reference sequence). The CDR3 has 13 residues. In DNA, the CDR3 is TGTGCCTGGAGTCCAGGACGGAACCGGGGCCAGTACTTC. Translated: CAWSPGRNRGQYF.

This clonotype has ten or more counts. CDR3 DNA: TGTGCCAGCAGCCAGTCCGGGAACCTACCTTACAATGAGCAGTTCTTC. Encoded protein: CASSQSGNLPYNEQFF. The chain couples TRBV7-8 to TRBJ2-1; the D gene is possibly TRBD2 (5 bases). The CDR3 loop spans 16 amino acids. CDR1 SGHVS and CDR2 FQNEAQ come from the germline V gene. V was shortened by 5 bases and J by 4 bases, with 18 bases between the two germline ends.

This clonotype was seen only a few times. The J gene is TRBJ1-5, the V gene TRBV15; the D gene is possibly TRBD1 (5 bases). The V end was cut by 4 bases, the J end by 6 bases, with 13 bases between. Germline assignment: CDR1 LNHNV and CDR2 YYDKDF (reference sequence). The CDR3 covers 14 residues. The CDR3 coding sequence is TGTGCCACCAGCATCTCGGGGGTGGTTCAGCCCCAGCATTTT. It is translated as CATSISGVVQPQHF. The entire variable domain, with the rest obtained from reference TRBV15 and TRBJ1-5, is as follows: DAMVIQNPRYQVTQFGKPVTLSCSQTLNHNVMYWYQQKSSQAPKLLFHYYDKDFNNEADTPDNFQSRRPNTSFCFLDIRSPGLGDTAMYLCATSISGVVQPQHFGDGTRLSIL.

This chain's CDR3 is CASSLGRDNEQFF. CDR3 bases: TGTGCCAGCAGCTTGGGCAGGGACAATGAGCAGTTCTTC. The V gene is TRBV7-9, the J gene TRBJ2-1; D possibly corresponds to TRBD1 (5 bases). Trimming pared 3 bases from V and 5 bases from J, leaving 8 bases between. This CDR3 is built from 13 residues. The V gene's germline CDR1 is SEHNR and CDR2 FQNEAQ (reference sequence).

This clonotype was detected a few times. The chain combines TRBV24-1 with TRBJ1-2; D possibly corresponds to TRBD1 (6 bases). Germline-derived CDR1 and CDR2 are KGHDR and SFDVKD. The CDR3 has 14 amino acids. Between the trimmed V and J ends, which lost 1 base and 8 bases, there was a span of 13 bases. The CDR3 nucleotides read TGTGCCACCAGTGATTTTCCAGGGGCGGAAGGCTACACCTTC. It codes for CATSDFPGAEGYTF.

This clonotype was detected only once. The gene calls are TRBV2 and TRBJ1-2; TRBD1 agrees at 7 bases. This CDR3 contains 13 residues. V shed 2 bases, J shed 5 bases, and the junction held 2 bases outside the gene matches. Looked up from germline, CDR1 is SNHLY and CDR2 is FYNNEI. In nucleotides, the CDR3 is TGTGCCAGCAGTGAACAGGGGGTTTATGGCTACACCTTC. Its protein product is CASSEQGVYGYTF.

In regard to this clonotype: The junction and the germline gene differ at one end; a read error may be behind it. The V gene is TRBV7-3, the J gene TRBJ2-3; perhaps D is TRBD1 or TRBD2 (5 bases each). Germline V gene data show CDR1 as SGHTA and CDR2 as FQGTGA. The CDR3 length is 13 residues. DNA of the CDR3: TGTGCCAACAGCCTCAGGGAGCGAGATACGCAGTATTTT. This gives the protein CANSLRERDTQYF.

The genes are TRBV20-1 and TRBJ2-3, with TRBD2 matching 13 bases. The trim removed 5 bases at V and 0 bases at J, leaving 8 bases unmatched. This CDR3 comprises 17 residues. CDR1 is DFQATT and CDR2 is SNEGSKA in the germline V gene (reference sequence). The CDR3 DNA reads as TGCAGTGCTTCGACTAGCGGGAGGTTGGCTAGCACAGATACGCAGTATTTT. Amino acid sequence: CSASTSGRLASTDTQYF.

This chain connects TRBV6-5 to TRBJ1-2; tentatively, D is TRBD1 (5 bases). Germline V lookup: CDR1 MNHEY, CDR2 SVGAGI. Trimming stripped 0 bases from V and 6 bases from J, with 14 bases between. The CDR3 covers 15 residues. The CDR3 loop reads CASSYSSLGGDGYTF. In DNA, the CDR3 is TGTGCCAGCAGTTACTCGTCATTGGGAGGGGATGGCTACACCTTC.

This clonotype was counted only a few times. The CDR3 coding sequence is TGCAGTGCTCGGGACGTAACCTACGAGCAGTACTTC. Translated, it gives CSARDVTYEQYF. The chain is built from TRBV20-1 and TRBJ2-7; D may match TRBD1 or TRBD2 (5 bases each). This CDR3 spans 12 amino acids. V was shortened by 5 bases and J by 2 bases, with 10 bases between the two germline ends. CDR1 and CDR2 from the germline V gene are DFQATT and SNEGSKA (reference sequence).

This clonotype has more than one count but fewer than ten. This may be a read error, as it is one base from a much larger clone. The rearrangement links TRBV29-1 to TRBJ2-3; tentative D call: TRBD1 (6 bases). The CDR3 sequence is 10 residues long. CDR1 and CDR2 (germline): SQVTM, ANQGSEA. The CDR3 protein is CSAQGNTRYF. In DNA, the CDR3 is TGCAGCGCCCAGGGGAATACGCGGTATTTT.

The chain employs TRBV15 and TRBJ2-1; no reliable D call. The V end was cut by 7 bases, the J end by 3 bases, with 13 bases between. This CDR3 is 14 amino acids long. Per the germline V gene, CDR1 is LNHNV and CDR2 is YYDKDF (reference sequence). CDR3 in DNA: TGTGCCACCAAGCAAAGTGACAACTACAATGAGCAGTTCTTC. It codes for CATKQSDNYNEQFF.

This clonotype was picked up a small number of times. The V call is TRBV9, the J call TRBJ2-1; D assignment may be TRBD1 or TRBD2 (5 bases each). The CDR3 has 16 amino acids. The V end lost 0 bases, the J end lost 3 bases, and 13 bases lay between the germline ends. Germline CDR1 reads SGDLS; CDR2 reads YYNGEE. For the CDR3, the DNA is TGTGCCAGCAGCGTAGGGGGACGCGACTTCTACAATGAGCAGTTCTTC. This translates into CASSVGGRDFYNEQFF.

This clonotype was observed a handful of times. The chain carries TRBV2 and TRBJ1-2; D gene uncertain. The CDR3 covers 15 residues. CDR1 is SNHLY and CDR2 is FYNNEI in the germline V gene. V lost 8 bases and J 0 bases, leaving 16 bases between the germline ends. CDR3 nucleotides: TGTGCCAGCTCACTCAGGACGGGCGCTAACTATGGCTACACCTTC. It yields the protein CASSLRTGANYGYTF.

This chain uses TRBV7-9 with TRBJ1-3, with unresolved D. Trimming removed 2 bases from V and 8 bases from J, with 7 bases in between. CDR1 is SEHNR and CDR2 is FQNEAQ in the germline V gene (reference sequence). The CDR3 covers 12 residues. DNA of the CDR3: TGTGCCAGCAGCTTAAGCGTGGACACCATATATTTT. Translated, it gives CASSLSVDTIYF. Using reference TRBV7-9 and TRBJ1-3 for the parts outside the CDR3, the full variable domain is DTGVSQNPRHKITKRGQNVTFRCDPISEHNRLYWYRQTLGQGPEFLTYFQNEAQLEKSRLLSDRFSAERPKGSFSTLEIQRTEQGDSAMYLCASSLSVDTIYFGEGSWLTVV.

This clonotype was seen many times. CDR3 sequence (DNA): TGTGCCAGCAGCTTATTTCCCACTAGCGACTACGAGCAGTACTTC. Residues: CASSLFPTSDYEQYF. The chain joins TRBV7-2 to TRBJ2-7; 7 nucleotides agree with TRBD2. Germline-derived CDR1 and CDR2 are SGHTA and FQGNSA. CDR3 length: 15 residues. With 2 bases clipped from V and 3 bases from J, the junction kept 7 bases outside the gene matches.

This clonotype has ten or more counts. This rearrangement joins TRBV19 to TRBJ1-2; 9 bases agree with TRBD1. CDR1 and CDR2 (germline): LNHDA, SQIVND (reference sequence). The V gene end was trimmed by 6 bases and the J gene end by 4 bases; junction bases not matched to a gene: 6. The CDR3 has 14 amino acids. In nucleotides, the CDR3 is TGTGCCAGTAGCCCGGGACAGGGACTCTATGGCTACACCTTC. It yields the protein CASSPGQGLYGYTF.

This clonotype was counted ten times or more. The J gene is TRBJ1-2, the V gene TRBV3-1; D gene ambiguous. The ends were cut back, 0 bases at V and 8 bases at J, with 13 bases in the middle. Germline V gives CDR1 LGHDT, CDR2 YNNKEL (reference sequence). The CDR3 runs to 14 residues. CDR3 DNA sequence: TGTGCCAGCAGCCAAGAGTCCGGTGCTGGAGGCTACACCTTC. Residues: CASSQESGAGGYTF.

The sample holds many counts of this clonotype. The rearrangement uses TRBV5-1 and TRBJ2-1; TRBD2 matches at 12 bases. The V gene's germline CDR1 is SGHRS and CDR2 YFSETQ. The CDR3 runs to 17 residues. V shed 3 bases, J shed 5 bases, and the junction held 9 bases outside the gene matches. In DNA, the CDR3 is TGCGCCAGCAGCTCATATCGACTAGCGGGGGTAGACAATGAGCAGTTCTTC. Its protein is CASSSYRLAGVDNEQFF.

V is TRBV7-9 and J is TRBJ2-5; D is possibly TRBD2 (6 bases). The CDR3 covers 15 residues. Trimming removed 8 bases at V and 5 bases at J, with 21 bases between. CDR1 is SEHNR and CDR2 is FQNEAQ in the germline V gene (reference sequence). The CDR3 nucleotides are TGTGCCAGCTCCCCCAAAGTGAGACTAGGGGAGACCCAGTACTTC. Its protein is CASSPKVRLGETQYF.